This T cell receptor (beta chain) is from a study of blood T cells in healthy people across ages. The germline V gene encodes CDR1 SEHNR and CDR2 FQNEAQ (reference sequence). This CDR3 has 18 amino acids. Unmatched junction bases numbered 15, after V lost 1 base and J lost 5 bases. The use of a sample-barcoded 5' primer and a J-beta primer mix characterized a second PCR of roughly 6 to 11 cycles. TCRdb re-derived calls from the 5' RACE reads in MiXCR, one entry per CDR3 protein. The table lists hundreds of thousands of distinct CDR3 sequences, 32% of them singletons. Per-sample yields of isolated PBMCs were at least 6.5 million.

Sequencing was done on a sample of blood. This chain links TRBV7-9 with TRBJ2-7, with TRBD1 identical over 9 bases. The sequence was collected from a woman older than 75 in good health. The CDR3 spells CASSLGVSGTGNPHEQYF. In DNA form, the CDR3 reads TGTGCCAGCAGCTTAGGTGTGAGCGGGACAGGGAACCCCCACGAGCAGTACTTC.